These 6 T cell receptor beta chains originate from one sample sequenced in a study of shared clonotypes between healthy human individuals. TCRdb keeps only in-frame clones here, not all; method: immunoSEQ multiplex PCR. The sample lists about 1 million clones; 65% to 80% were seen once. Sequenced material: memory CD4+ T cells sorted from blood. Specified subset: CD45RA-negative fraction. The receptors shown here come from a young man in good health.

This rearrangement joins TRBV7-6 to TRBJ2-2; TRBD2 might be the D (6 bases). Trimming took off 4 bases at V and 8 bases at J, with 20 bases between the two ends. This CDR3 comprises 16 residues. Germline V gene data show CDR1 as SGHVS and CDR2 as FNYEAQ. CDR3 loop: CASSSDNAGLFGELFF. CDR3 sequence (DNA): TGTGCCAGCAGCTCGGACAATGCGGGGCTGTTTGGGGAGCTGTTTTTT.

The gene calls are TRBV9 and TRBJ2-1; D gene ambiguous. The V end lost 4 bases, the J end lost 9 bases, and 11 bases lay between the germline ends. CDR3 length equals 12 residues. Germline loops: CDR1 SGDLS, CDR2 YYNGEE. The CDR3 sequence is CASSPAWGEQFF. CDR3 DNA: TGTGCCAGCAGCCCGGCATGGGGTGAGCAGTTCTTC.

The chain links TRBV19 to TRBJ2-2, with TRBD2 matching over 7 bases. J gave up 1 base and V 6 bases, and 2 bases lay outside the gene matches. The CDR3 contains 14 residues. Germline-derived CDR1 and CDR2 are LNHDA and SQIVND (reference sequence). The CDR3, as DNA: TGTGCCAGTAGGTCGGGAGGGAACACCGGGGAGCTGTTTTTT. Amino acids: CASRSGGNTGELFF.

The chain has TRBV6-1 and TRBJ1-1; D might be TRBD1 (5 bases). CDR3 length: 14 amino acids. The V gene lost 6 bases and the J gene lost 0 bases, with 11 bases spanning the gap. Germline values: CDR1 MNHNS, CDR2 SASEGT. In DNA form, the CDR3 reads TGTGCCAGCAGGACAGAGGGAGTGAACACTGAAGCTTTCTTT. Protein product: CASRTEGVNTEAFF.

This rearrangement joins TRBV7-2 to TRBJ2-3, with 9 nucleotides matching TRBD2. V was pared by 5 bases and J by 4 bases, with 10 bases of the junction left unmatched. This CDR3 region has 16 residues. Germline V lookup: CDR1 SGHTA, CDR2 FQGNSA. The CDR3 region is CASSLGSGRSADTQYF. The CDR3, as DNA: TGTGCCAGCAGCCTGGGGAGCGGGAGGAGCGCAGATACGCAGTATTTT.

Comment on this clone: Within the sample, other DNA sequences also encode this same CDR3. The genes are TRBV4-1 and TRBJ1-1, with a possible D match to TRBD1 (5 bases). This CDR3 has 13 amino acids. The V and J ends lost 0 bases and 4 bases respectively, with 6 bases between them. CDR1 and CDR2 from the germline V gene are MGHRA and YSYEKL. The CDR3 spells CASSQEGGTEAFF. The CDR3 region has the DNA TGCGCCAGCAGCCAAGAGGGGGGCACTGAAGCTTTCTTT.